The text below deals with one T cell receptor beta chain. This entry belongs to a study of shared clonotypes between healthy human individuals. The study used about 84 million PBMCs per unsorted sample for genomic DNA. Germline CDR1 is SGHAT and CDR2 is FQNNGV. This CDR3 comprises 14 residues. V shed 6 bases and J shed 7 bases, with 19 bases lying between them. Sequencing of unsorted PBMC DNA was carried out using ten immunoSEQ deep assay plates. Using immunoSEQ multiplex PCR, the repertoire was profiled, and TCRdb retains in-frame clones only, with some absent. The profile shows more than 450,000 clones, 79% of them singletons.

This receptor was taken from a middle-aged woman in good health. Some clones in this sample may be carry-over from other donors' samples. The J gene is TRBJ2-7, the V gene TRBV11-2, with D possibly TRBD2 on 6 matching bases. The sample consisted of PBMCs. CDR3 DNA: TGTGCCAGCAGATCCCTGGTCGCGGGATGGGAGCAGTACTTC. As protein: CASRSLVAGWEQYF.